This is a list of T cell receptor beta chains from one sample in a study of T cells in Graves' hyperthyroidism and ophthalmopathy. One entry per CDR3 protein, called by TCRdb with MiXCR from the multiplex PCR reads. Of roughly 530,000 distinct CDR3 sequences listed, under 20% were seen once; the top ten hold roughly 15%. The sequenced sample consisted of blood. The receptors were sampled from a woman aged 18-29 years with Graves' ophthalmopathy. Both conserved end residues are part of each CDR3. The D gene is left open where the match is weak. Clone sizes are given selectively: once, few, many, or a class where the clone is expanded.

clone size,J gene,D gene,V gene,CDR3 DNA,CDR3 protein
-,TRBJ1-6,-,TRBV6-1,TGTGCCAGCAGGGCAGGCCAACCCCTCCACTTT,CASRAGQPLHF
-,TRBJ1-2,-,TRBV11-2,TGTGCCAGCAGCTTAGAATATCAGAACTATGGCTACACCTTC,CASSLEYQNYGYTF
few,TRBJ2-5,TRBD2,TRBV5-1,TGCGCCAGCAAAATTTGGACTAGCGGGTTAAAACTCAAAGAGACCCAGTACTTC,CASKIWTSGLKLKETQYF
many,TRBJ1-5,TRBD1,TRBV7-2,TGTGCCAGCAGCTTTCCCCCCGGGACAGGGGGTGATCAGCCCCAGCATTTT,CASSFPPGTGGDQPQHF
few,TRBJ1-1,-,TRBV19,TGTGCCAGTAGTATACAGAAGGGTGAAGCTTTCTTT,CASSIQKGEAFF
few,TRBJ2-1,-,TRBV18,TGTGCCAGCTCACCAGAGGTGGTAGCCTGGGATGAGCAGTTCTTC,CASSPEVVAWDEQFF
many,TRBJ2-1,TRBD2,TRBV30,TGTGCCTGGAGTACCTCCCTGCGGGGGTCCCGCTCCTACAATGAGCAGTTCTTC,CAWSTSLRGSRSYNEQFF
-,TRBJ2-7,TRBD2,TRBV11-2,TGTGCCAGCAGCTTCCAGACTAGCGGGAGGGCCGGTCACGAGCAGTACTTC,CASSFQTSGRAGHEQYF
-,TRBJ2-4,-,TRBV20-1,TGCAGTGCTAGAGATAGGGCCCGTTTTGGGATAGCCAAAAACATTCAGTACTTC,CSARDRARFGIAKNIQYF
-,TRBJ2-1,-,TRBV15,TGTGCCACCAGGACTACCGGCAATGAGCAGTTCTTC,CATRTTGNEQFF
-,TRBJ2-1,TRBD2,TRBV28,TGTGCCAGCAGATTAGCGGGGGGGAATGAGCAGTTCTTC,CASRLAGGNEQFF
few,TRBJ2-1,-,TRBV7-9,TGTGCCAGCAGCTCGCCGGGTAGCGCGAGATACAATGAGCAGTTCTTC,CASSSPGSARYNEQFF
-,TRBJ2-1,TRBD2,TRBV20-1,TGCAGTGCTAGAGCTTCTATGGCTAGCGGGGGGCCAAGCTCCTACAATGAGCAGTTCTTC,CSARASMASGGPSSYNEQFF
-,TRBJ2-1,-,TRBV7-9,TGTGCCAGCAGCTTAAGTGAGCAGTTCTTC,CASSLSEQFF
many,TRBJ2-7,-,TRBV20-1,TGCAGTGCCGTCCCGGGTAAGCCTCGCGAGCAGTACTTC,CSAVPGKPREQYF
many,TRBJ1-5,-,TRBV7-2,TGTGCCAGCAGCTCCCTCCGAGGAGACAATAGCAATCAGCCCCAGCATTTT,CASSSLRGDNSNQPQHF
once,TRBJ2-5,-,TRBV28,TGTGCCAGCAGTTTTAACGCAGGGGGGGACACAGCAGGGGGGGCCCAGTACTTC,CASSFNAGGDTAGGAQYF
-,TRBJ2-7,TRBD2,TRBV14,TGTGCCAGCAGCCAAGAAAATCCGGGACTAGCCCTCAGCTCCTACGAGCAGTACTTC,CASSQENPGLALSSYEQYF
few,TRBJ2-3,-,TRBV5-1,TGCGCCAGCAACCCAGGACTGGATACGCAGTATTTT,CASNPGLDTQYF
few,TRBJ2-7,TRBD1,TRBV4-1,TGCGCCAGCAGCCCGGGACAGGGGGCAGAGGAGCAGTACTTC,CASSPGQGAEEQYF
many,TRBJ2-5,TRBD2,TRBV29-1,TGCAGCGTTGAAGCCGGGGGGGAGACCCAGTACTTC,CSVEAGGETQYF
-,TRBJ1-5,-,TRBV9,TGTGCCAGCAGCCCACGCGGAGTTAGCAATCAGCCCCAGCATTTT,CASSPRGVSNQPQHF
-,TRBJ1-4,-,TRBV28,TGTGCTTCAGAGGCAACTAATGAAAAACTGTTTTTT,CASEATNEKLFF
few,TRBJ1-1,-,TRBV20-1,TGCAGTGCTAGACGGGACGGGAACACTGAAGCTTTCTTT,CSARRDGNTEAFF
many,TRBJ2-2,-,TRBV5-1,TGCGCCAGCAGCTTGTACGGGAACACCGGGGAGCTGTTTTTT,CASSLYGNTGELFF
few,TRBJ2-1,-,TRBV29-1,TGCAGCCTGTATTCCTACAATGAGCAGTTCTTC,CSLYSYNEQFF
many,TRBJ1-1,-,TRBV5-1,TGCGCCAGCAGCTTCCGGACTGACACTGAAGCTTTCTTT,CASSFRTDTEAFF
many,TRBJ1-1,TRBD1,TRBV20-1,TGCAGTGCGCCAAGACAGGGGAGGACTGAAGCTTTCTTT,CSAPRQGRTEAFF
many,TRBJ1-1,-,TRBV6-2/TRBV6-3,TGTGCCAGCAGTTACTCGAGGAGCCTTGAAGCTTTCTTT,CASSYSRSLEAFF